The 20 T cell receptor beta chains below were found in one sample sequenced in a study of control samples from healthy donors and cancer patients. Assay used: immunoSEQ multiplex PCR; TCRdb lists only in-frame clones, some missing. Among 120,000 or so clones listed, roughly 94% were seen once. Sequencing was done on a sample of blood. All receptors come from a man between 25 and 39 years old in good health.

The CDR3 region is CASTVTGPEQYF. In DNA, the CDR3 is TGTGCCAGCACCGTAACAGGGCCCGAGCAGTACTTC. The rearrangement joins TRBV21-1 to TRBJ2-7; the D call of TRBD1 is as the table states it, not checked on the DNA. TRBV21-1 is described as a pseudogene. The CDR3 length is 12 residues.

The V call is TRBV5-8, the J call TRBJ1-1; D is undetermined. The CDR3 runs 12 residues. The germline V gene encodes CDR1 SGHTS and CDR2 YDEGEE. The V gene lost 5 bases and the J gene lost 4 bases, with 9 bases spanning the gap. The CDR3 here is CASRDVGTEAFF. The CDR3 DNA sequence: TGTGCCAGCAGGGACGTAGGCACTGAAGCTTTCTTT.

The chain links TRBV7-9 to TRBJ1-3; weak D call: TRBD1 (5 bases). The CDR3 runs 16 residues. V was cut by 4 bases and J by 0 bases, with 13 bases left in between. Germline CDR1 reads SEHNR; CDR2 reads FQNEAQ (reference sequence). The CDR3 is CASSSGDSFSGNTIYF. The CDR3 coding sequence is TGTGCCAGCAGCTCGGGGGACTCCTTCTCTGGAAACACCATATATTTT.

This clone has a single count. The chain recombines TRBV15 with TRBJ1-4, with 7 bases that match TRBD1. V was pared by 2 bases and J by 7 bases, with 4 bases of the junction left unmatched. Germline V gene data show CDR1 as LNHNV and CDR2 as YYDKDF (reference sequence). This CDR3 comprises 14 residues. CDR3 amino acids: CATSRHPGGEKLFF. The CDR3 coding sequence is TGTGCCACCAGCAGACACCCAGGGGGTGAAAAACTGTTTTTT.

This chain uses TRBV6-1 with TRBJ2-3; 8 nucleotides match TRBD2. V lost 2 bases and J lost 6; bases outside the gene matches: 13. This CDR3 spans 17 amino acids. From germline, CDR1 is MNHNS and CDR2 SASEGT. The CDR3 sequence is CASSELGAGGLRDTQYF. CDR3 DNA sequence: TGTGCCAGCAGTGAACTCGGGGCGGGGGGCTTGAGGGATACGCAGTATTTT.

The chain combines TRBV5-1 with TRBJ2-7; possibly TRBD1 or TRBD2 for D (5 bases each). This CDR3 contains 14 residues. Trimming removed 4 bases at V and 2 bases at J, with 13 bases between. CDR1 and CDR2 (germline): SGHRS, YFSETQ. The CDR3 protein is CASSLGPPPYEQYF. As DNA, the CDR3 is TGCGCCAGCAGCCTGGGACCACCACCCTACGAGCAGTACTTC.

The rearrangement uses TRBV3-1 (or the pseudogene TRBV3-2) and TRBJ1-2, with D uncertain. The CDR3 runs to 16 residues. The V and J ends lost 1 base and 4 bases respectively, with 16 bases between them. Looked up from germline, CDR1 is LGHDT and CDR2 is YNNKEL (reference sequence). This CDR3 reads CASSQVPTDFSYGYTF. In nucleotides, the CDR3 is TGTGCCAGCAGCCAAGTACCTACAGATTTCTCCTATGGCTACACCTTC.

V usage is TRBV3-1 (or the pseudogene TRBV3-2) and J usage is TRBJ2-1; TRBD2 matches 14 bases. The length of the CDR3 is 16 residues. V lost 1 base, J lost 6 bases, and 2 bases stayed unmatched. Germline loops: CDR1 LGHDT, CDR2 YNNKEL (reference sequence). CDR3: CASSQGTSGGTNEQFF. CDR3 in DNA: TGTGCCAGCAGCCAAGGGACTAGCGGGGGGACCAATGAGCAGTTCTTC.

The chain links TRBV7-8 to TRBJ2-5, with TRBD1 as a possible D gene (6 bases). The CDR3 length is 15 residues. CDR1 is SGHVS and CDR2 is FQNEAQ in the germline V gene. Trimming cost V 5 bases and J 2 bases, with 15 bases left between them. CDR3 amino acids: CASSILPQGQETQYF. The CDR3 nucleotides are TGTGCCAGCAGCATATTACCCCAGGGGCAAGAGACCCAGTACTTC.

This rearrangement joins TRBV4-1 to TRBJ1-4; TRBD1 matches 10 bases. The junction had 9 bases not matched to a gene; V was cut back by 1 base and J by 1 base. The CDR3 length is 19 residues. CDR1 MGHRA and CDR2 YSYEKL come from the germline V gene. The CDR3 loop reads CASSQGLPGQGITNEKLFF. Here the CDR3 DNA reads TGCGCCAGCAGCCAAGGGTTACCGGGACAGGGGATAACTAATGAAAAACTGTTTTTT.

The rearrangement joins TRBV7-9 to TRBJ2-1; D might be TRBD1 (7 bases). The CDR3 is 15 residues long. Between the trimmed V and J ends, which lost 5 bases and 4 bases, there was a span of 15 bases. CDR1 is SEHNR, CDR2 FQNEAQ, per germline (reference sequence). CDR3 nucleotide sequence: TGTGCCAGCAGCCCGGAGGGACAGCGATACAATGAGCAGTTCTTC. Protein product: CASSPEGQRYNEQFF. The full variable domain, in which reference TRBV7-9 and TRBJ2-1 provide the parts outside the CDR3, is DTGVSQNPRHKITKRGQNVTFRCDPISEHNRLYWYRQTLGQGPEFLTYFQNEAQLEKSRLLSDRFSAERPKGSFSTLEIQRTEQGDSAMYLCASSPEGQRYNEQFFGPGTRLTVL.

This clone has a single count. The rearrangement links TRBV4-3 to TRBJ1-5, with unresolved D. This CDR3 is built from 13 residues. The germline gives CDR1 LGHNA, CDR2 YSLEER. V was shortened by 0 bases and J by 5 bases, with 5 bases between the two germline ends. The CDR3 is CASSQESDQPQHF. The CDR3 DNA follows: TGCGCCAGCAGCCAAGAAAGCGATCAGCCCCAGCATTTT.

This clone was recorded only once. J is TRBJ1-1 and V is TRBV3-1 (or the pseudogene TRBV3-2), with 7 bases fitting TRBD1. The V gene end was trimmed by 3 bases and the J gene end by 8 bases; junction bases not matched to a gene: 9. This CDR3 is built from 14 residues. Germline CDR1 LGHDT, CDR2 YNNKEL (reference sequence). CDR3 nucleotides: TGTGCCAGCAGCCACCGGGGGGGGGACAGCGAAGCTTTCTTT. Its protein product is CASSHRGGDSEAFF.

This clone was counted a few times. The chain recombines TRBV20-1 with TRBJ2-7, with unresolved D. Per germline, CDR1 DFQATT and CDR2 SNEGSKA (reference sequence). The CDR3 is 13 residues long. Trimming left V 3 bases short and J 0 bases short, with 9 bases between. The DNA of the CDR3 is TGCAGTGCTAGTTCCGGGCCCTCCTACGAGCAGTACTTC. Amino acid sequence: CSASSGPSYEQYF.

The rearrangement uses TRBV7-9 and TRBJ2-7, with D possibly being TRBD2 (6 bases). V was trimmed by 1 base and J by 13 bases, leaving 20 bases between them. This CDR3 is built from 14 residues. Per germline, CDR1 SEHNR and CDR2 FQNEAQ (reference sequence). The CDR3 region is CASSLGPGSGQTYF. Written as DNA, the CDR3 is TGTGCCAGCAGCTTAGGTCCCGGGAGTGGGCAGACATACTTC.

The chain combines TRBV5-5 with TRBJ2-2, with 11 bases lining up with TRBD1. Unmatched junction bases numbered 9, after V lost 1 base and J lost 4 bases. The CDR3 is made up of 18 amino acids. Germline CDR1 and CDR2: SGHKS and YYEKEE (reference sequence). The CDR3 loop reads CASSLLPGQGGPTGELFF. In DNA, the CDR3 is TGTGCCAGCAGCTTGCTGCCGGGACAGGGGGGACCCACCGGGGAGCTGTTTTTT.

J is TRBJ1-6 and V is TRBV30; tentatively, D is TRBD1 (6 bases). Trimming left V 4 bases short and J 7 bases short, with 11 bases between. This CDR3 has 13 residues. CDR1 and CDR2 (germline): GTSNPN, SVGIG (reference sequence). DNA for the CDR3: TGTGCCTGGATCGGCAGGGGCAATTCACCCCTCCACTTT. Its translation: CAWIGRGNSPLHF.

The chain recombines TRBV3-1 (or the pseudogene TRBV3-2) with TRBJ2-1; the match to TRBD2 covers 11 bases. J gave up 6 bases and V 0 bases, and 7 bases lay outside the gene matches. This CDR3 contains 17 residues. Germline lookup yields CDR1 LGHDT and CDR2 YNNKEL (reference sequence). CDR3: CASSQEIPSGGTNEQFF. The CDR3 nucleotides read TGTGCCAGCAGCCAAGAGATTCCTAGCGGGGGGACCAATGAGCAGTTCTTC.

V usage is TRBV6-6 and J usage is TRBJ2-2; no clear D gene. V lost 2 bases and J 4 bases, leaving 14 bases between the germline ends. Germline V gives CDR1 MNHNY, CDR2 SVGAGI (reference sequence). The CDR3 totals 16 residues. The CDR3 DNA is TGTGCCAGCAGTTACCTCCCGGTTGAGAGCACCGGGGAGCTGTTTTTT. It is translated as CASSYLPVESTGELFF.

This chain links TRBV10-3 with TRBJ2-2; no definite D call. Germline V gene data show CDR1 as ENHRY and CDR2 as SYGVKD. The CDR3 is 14 residues long. The germline V and J ends were trimmed by 3 bases and 1 base, with 6 bases remaining between them. The CDR3 spells CAISEGRNTGELFF. CDR3 coding DNA: TGTGCCATCAGTGAAGGAAGGAACACCGGGGAGCTGTTTTTT.